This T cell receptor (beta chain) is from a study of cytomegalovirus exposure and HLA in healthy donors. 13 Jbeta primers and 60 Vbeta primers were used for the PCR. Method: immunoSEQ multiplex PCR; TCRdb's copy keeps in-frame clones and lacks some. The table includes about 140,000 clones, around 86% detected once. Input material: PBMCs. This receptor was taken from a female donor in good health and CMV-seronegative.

In nucleotides, the CDR3 is TGTGCCAGCCGCTTTGGAGGGGTGGAAAACATTCAGTACTTC. Protein sequence: CASRFGGVENIQYF. The rearrangement joins TRBV19 to TRBJ2-4; D is possibly TRBD2 (6 bases). In germline, CDR1 is LNHDA, CDR2 SQIVND (reference sequence). Trimming removed 9 bases at V and 5 bases at J, with 17 bases between. The CDR3 length is 14 residues.